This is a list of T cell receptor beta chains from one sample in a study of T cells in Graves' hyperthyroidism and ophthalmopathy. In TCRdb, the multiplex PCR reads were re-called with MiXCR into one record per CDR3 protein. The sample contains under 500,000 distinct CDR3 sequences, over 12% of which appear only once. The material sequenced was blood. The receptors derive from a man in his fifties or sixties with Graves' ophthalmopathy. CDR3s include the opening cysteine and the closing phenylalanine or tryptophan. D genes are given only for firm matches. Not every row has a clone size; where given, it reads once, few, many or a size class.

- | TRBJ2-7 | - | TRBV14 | CASSQDSGLLDEQYF | TGTGCCAGCAGCCAAGATAGTGGGCTTTTAGATGAGCAGTACTTC
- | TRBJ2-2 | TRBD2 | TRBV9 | CASSETSGCTGELFF | TGTGCCAGCAGCGAGACTAGCGGGTGCACCGGGGAGCTGTTTTTT
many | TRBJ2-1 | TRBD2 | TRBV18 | CASSPGGGSGNEQFF | TGTGCCAGCTCACCAGGTGGCGGGAGTGGTAATGAGCAGTTCTTC
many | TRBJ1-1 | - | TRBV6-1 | CASSEYSGRATEAFF | TGTGCCAGCAGTGAGTACAGCGGTCGGGCCACTGAAGCTTTCTTT
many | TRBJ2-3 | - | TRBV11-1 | CASSPGNTDTQYF | TGTGCCAGCAGCCCTGGTAACACAGATACGCAGTATTTT
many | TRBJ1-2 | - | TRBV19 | CASSPGEGRMTYGYTF | TGTGCCAGTAGTCCGGGTGAGGGGCGCATGACGTATGGCTACACCTTC
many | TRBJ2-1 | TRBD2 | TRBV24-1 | CATSDPVAGGPSSYNEQFF | TGTGCCACCAGTGATCCGGTAGCGGGAGGGCCGAGCTCCTACAATGAGCAGTTCTTC
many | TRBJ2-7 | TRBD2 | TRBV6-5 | CASSYAASGRTFAYEQYF | TGTGCCAGCAGTTACGCGGCTAGCGGGAGGACCTTCGCCTACGAGCAGTACTTC
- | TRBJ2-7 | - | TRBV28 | CASSLKPSYEQYF | TGTGCCAGCAGTTTGAAACCGTCCTACGAGCAGTACTTC
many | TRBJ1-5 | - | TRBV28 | CASSGGGFNQPQHF | TGTGCCAGCAGTGGAGGGGGTTTCAATCAGCCCCAGCATTTT
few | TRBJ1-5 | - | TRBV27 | CASSPRQGPSGIDQPQHF | TGTGCCAGCAGCCCCCGCCAGGGTCCTTCAGGGATAGATCAGCCCCAGCATTTT
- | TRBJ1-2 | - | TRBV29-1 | CSVGSGFNGCTF | TGCAGCGTTGGTTCGGGGTTCAATGGCTGCACCTTC
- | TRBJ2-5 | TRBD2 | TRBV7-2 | CASSPNGLAASPWWETQYF | TGTGCCAGCAGCCCAAACGGACTAGCGGCTAGCCCGTGGTGGGAGACCCAGTACTTC
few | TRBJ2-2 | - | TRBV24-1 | CATSDRTYTGELFF | TGTGCCACCAGTGATCGGACCTACACCGGGGAGCTGTTTTTT
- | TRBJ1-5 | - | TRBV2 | CASRRQFADQPQHF | TGTGCCAGCAGGAGACAATTCGCCGATCAGCCCCAGCATTTT
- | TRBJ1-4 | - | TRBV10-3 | CTISGDSPIMFNEKLFF | TGTACCATCAGTGGAGACAGCCCGATTATGTTTAATGAAAAACTGTTTTTT
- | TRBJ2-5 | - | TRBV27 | CASSPRGYQETQYF | TGTGCCAGCAGCCCAAGGGGATACCAAGAGACCCAGTACTTC
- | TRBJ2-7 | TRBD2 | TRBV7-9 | CASSWGLAGGLDEQYF | TGTGCCAGCAGCTGGGGACTAGCGGGAGGGCTCGACGAGCAGTACTTC
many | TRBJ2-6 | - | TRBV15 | CATSRELRRNSGANVLTF | TGTGCCACCAGCAGAGAACTGAGGAGGAACTCTGGGGCCAACGTCCTGACTTTC
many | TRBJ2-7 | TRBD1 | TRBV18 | CASSPPGQGPAGNTYEQYF | TGTGCCAGCTCACCTCCGGGACAGGGGCCAGCGGGAAATACCTACGAGCAGTACTTC
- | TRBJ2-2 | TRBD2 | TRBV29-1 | CSARRTSGSGTGELFF | TGCAGCGCCCGACGGACTAGCGGGAGTGGGACCGGGGAGCTGTTTTTT
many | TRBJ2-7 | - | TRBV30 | CAWSRGLNEQYF | TGTGCCTGGAGTCGGGGGTTGAACGAGCAGTACTTC
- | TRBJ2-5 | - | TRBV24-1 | CATSEGNQETQYF | TGTGCCACCAGTGAAGGAAATCAAGAGACCCAGTACTTC
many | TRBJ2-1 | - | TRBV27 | CASSLEWVGEQFF | TGTGCCAGCAGTTTGGAGTGGGTGGGTGAGCAGTTCTTC
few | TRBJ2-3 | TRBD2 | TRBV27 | CAGGADTQYF | TGTGCCGGGGGGGCAGATACGCAGTATTTT
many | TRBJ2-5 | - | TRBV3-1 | CASSQEGETQYF | TGTGCCAGCAGCCAAGAGGGAGAGACCCAGTACTTC
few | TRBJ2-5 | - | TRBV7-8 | CASSLVAPGRSLGETQYF | TGTGCCAGCAGCTTAGTAGCTCCGGGACGCAGCCTGGGAGAGACCCAGTACTTC
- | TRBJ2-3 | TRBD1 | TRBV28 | CATRTGLGTDTQYF | TGTGCCACCAGGACAGGGTTAGGCACAGATACGCAGTATTTT
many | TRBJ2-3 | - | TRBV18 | CASSRRGAPLKDTQYF | TGTGCCAGCTCACGACGAGGGGCCCCGTTAAAGGATACGCAGTATTTT
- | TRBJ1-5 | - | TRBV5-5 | CASSKEGRNLNQPQHF | TGTGCCAGCAGCAAGGAAGGCCGGAACCTTAATCAGCCCCAGCATTTT
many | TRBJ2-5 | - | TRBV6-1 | CASSYLLAEETQYF | TGTGCCAGCAGTTACTTATTGGCCGAAGAGACCCAGTACTTC